Presented here are 30 T cell receptor beta chains from one specimen sequenced in a study of shared clonotypes between healthy human individuals. The assay was immunoSEQ multiplex PCR, and TCRdb's table has in-frame clones only and misses some. This table holds about 2,100,000 clones, approximately 94% found once. Positive CCR7 selection of CD45RO-negative cells yielded the naive CD8 cells, and terminally differentiated effector memory CD45RA+ cells were excluded. Sequenced material: naive CD8+ T cells from PBMCs. The receptors come from a man aged 18 to 30 in good health. Some clones in this sample may be carry-over from other donors' samples.

This chain links TRBV28 with TRBJ1-1; weak D call: TRBD1 (6 bases). This CDR3 has 14 residues. V lost 6 bases, J lost 4 bases, and 15 bases lay in between. Germline V gene sequence: CDR1 MDHEN, CDR2 SYDVKM. The CDR3 loop is CASSAPGEVTEAFF. For the CDR3, the DNA is TGTGCCAGCAGCGCCCCAGGGGAGGTCACTGAAGCTTTCTTT.

The rearrangement links TRBV27 to TRBJ2-3; 13 bases line up with TRBD2. Germline V lookup: CDR1 MNHEY, CDR2 SMNVEV (reference sequence). With 2 bases clipped from V and 4 bases from J, the junction kept 12 bases outside the gene matches. CDR3 size: 19 residues. CDR3 DNA: TGTGCCAGCAGTTTAGTACTAGCGGGAGGGCCCGTTTCTCCAGATACGCAGTATTTT. Translating gives CASSLVLAGGPVSPDTQYF.

The sample holds a few counts of this clone. This chain joins TRBV27 and TRBJ1-2; TRBD1 matches 9 bases. This CDR3 region has 17 residues. Trimming took 5 bases from V and 1 from J; bases not matched to a gene: 11. CDR1 is MNHEY and CDR2 is SMNVEV in the germline V gene (reference sequence). CDR3 DNA: TGTGCCAGCAGTGACTACAGGGGGCGCCAGGGTAACTATGGCTACACCTTC. It translates to CASSDYRGRQGNYGYTF.

Only one count was recorded for this clone. The chain joins TRBV27 to TRBJ2-2; D could derive from TRBD1 or TRBD2 (6 bases each). Germline CDR1 and CDR2: MNHEY and SMNVEV (reference sequence). V lost 11 bases to trimming and J lost 5 bases, with 21 bases between them. CDR3 length: 15 amino acids. The DNA for the CDR3 is TGTGCCGGCACCGTCGGGGGCGCGGGTACCGGGGAGCTGTTTTTT. Translation gives CAGTVGGAGTGELFF.

V gene TRBV15 combines with J gene TRBJ2-4; D unclear. This CDR3 is 15 amino acids long. Germline CDR1 reads LNHNV; CDR2 reads YYDKDF (reference sequence). The V end was cut by 0 bases, the J end by 3 bases, with 9 bases between. The CDR3 DNA sequence: TGTGCCACCAGCAGAGATTTTCTCCTCAAAAACATTCAGTACTTC. It yields the protein CATSRDFLLKNIQYF.

V gene TRBV18 combines with J gene TRBJ1-1; the D gene is possibly TRBD1 (5 bases). In germline, CDR1 is KGHSH, CDR2 LQKENI. CDR3 length: 12 amino acids. The V end lost 4 bases, the J end lost 8 bases, and 11 bases lay between the germline ends. The CDR3 is CASSQAEGEAFF. CDR3 coding DNA: TGTGCCAGCTCACAAGCTGAGGGGGAAGCTTTCTTT.

The chain has TRBV7-7 and TRBJ2-3; D tentatively fits TRBD1 or TRBD2 (5 bases each). The CDR3 sequence is 17 residues long. Germline CDR1 SSHAT, CDR2 FNYEAQ (reference sequence). The V and J ends lost 5 bases and 4 bases respectively, with 22 bases between them. CDR3 in DNA: TGTGCCAGCAGCCTGGCCCCGAGGGGAAGTTTGGCAGATACGCAGTATTTT. This translates into CASSLAPRGSLADTQYF.

A word on this clone: This sample includes further DNA sequences coding for the same CDR3. V and J are TRBV28 and TRBJ1-1; possible D gene TRBD1, 5 bases. Germline values: CDR1 MDHEN, CDR2 SYDVKM. The CDR3 covers 12 residues. Trimming left V 6 bases short and J 4 bases short, with 9 bases between. The CDR3 reads CASRLGGTEAFF. The DNA of the CDR3 is TGTGCCAGCAGGTTGGGGGGCACTGAAGCTTTCTTT.

A note on this clone: The same CDR3 can be traced to other DNA sequences in this sample. The chain joins TRBV7-9 to TRBJ2-7, with 7 positions matching TRBD2. The V gene end was trimmed by 0 bases and the J gene end by 4 bases; junction bases not matched to a gene: 3. Germline-derived CDR1 and CDR2 are SEHNR and FQNEAQ (reference sequence). The CDR3 has 14 residues. The chain's CDR3 is CASSLAGLSYEQYF. The CDR3 nucleotides read TGTGCCAGCAGCTTAGCGGGACTATCTTACGAGCAGTACTTC.

The chain couples TRBV6-5 to TRBJ2-3; D not resolved. Germline CDR1 and CDR2: MNHEY and SVGAGI. V dropped 0 bases and J dropped 4 bases, with 11 bases sitting between them. CDR3 length: 15 residues. The CDR3 sequence is CASSYSAFEADTQYF. As DNA, the CDR3 is TGTGCCAGCAGTTACTCAGCCTTTGAGGCAGATACGCAGTATTTT.

This clone was found once. V usage is TRBV29-1 and J usage is TRBJ2-1; 13 bases align to TRBD2. V was pared by 6 bases and J by 2 bases, with 7 bases of the junction left unmatched. CDR1 and CDR2 (germline): SQVTM, ANQGSEA. This CDR3 contains 16 residues. The CDR3 spells CSVLGLAGAAYNEQFF. The CDR3 nucleotides are TGCAGCGTCTTAGGACTAGCGGGAGCTGCCTACAATGAGCAGTTCTTC.

V and J are TRBV11-2 and TRBJ2-5; D is undetermined. V shed 2 bases and J shed 4 bases, with 11 bases lying between them. Germline V CDR1 and CDR2: SGHAT, FQNNGV. The CDR3 spans 14 residues. CDR3 sequence (DNA): TGTGCCAGCAGCTTAATATGGGTTGGAGAGACCCAGTACTTC. Translation: CASSLIWVGETQYF.

About this clone itself: The sample carries other DNA sequences with the same CDR3. The chain combines TRBV30 with TRBJ2-7; D is perhaps TRBD1 (5 bases). CDR3 size: 12 residues. The V end lost 3 bases, the J end lost 1 base, and 7 bases lay between the germline ends. Germline V gives CDR1 GTSNPN, CDR2 SVGIG (reference sequence). The CDR3 here is CAWRDSSYEQYF. The CDR3 coding sequence is TGTGCCTGGAGAGACAGTTCCTACGAGCAGTACTTC.

The rearrangement joins TRBV2 to TRBJ1-2; D may be TRBD1 (6 bases). CDR3 length: 12 residues. The germline V and J ends were trimmed by 3 bases and 7 bases, with 9 bases remaining between them. Germline CDR1 reads SNHLY; CDR2 reads FYNNEI. CDR3 nucleotide sequence: TGTGCCAGCAGTGAGGACAGCCCTGGCTACACCTTC. This codes for CASSEDSPGYTF.

This clone was detected once. The rearrangement uses TRBV6-6 and TRBJ1-1; D is unclear. V shed 5 bases and J shed 10 bases, with 5 bases lying between them. The CDR3 is made up of 9 amino acids. Germline V gene data show CDR1 as MNHNY and CDR2 as SVGAGI (reference sequence). DNA for the CDR3: TGTGCCAGCAGTGCTGGAGCTTTCTTT. The encoded protein is CASSAGAFF.

This sequence joins TRBV5-1 and TRBJ2-1; 11 bases match TRBD2. The CDR3 covers 15 residues. From germline, CDR1 is SGHRS and CDR2 YFSETQ. Unmatched junction bases numbered 4, after V lost 0 bases and J lost 8 bases. The CDR3 DNA is TGCGCCAGCAGCTTGGAACTAGCGGGAGTCCATGAGCAGTTCTTC. Its translation is CASSLELAGVHEQFF.

V and J are TRBV19 and TRBJ2-7; a weak D match, TRBD2 (6 bases). Germline CDR1 LNHDA, CDR2 SQIVND (reference sequence). There are 11 residues in the CDR3. Trimming stripped 7 bases from V and 6 bases from J, with 10 bases between. The CDR3 spells CASTAEGEQYF. In nucleotides, the CDR3 is TGTGCCAGTACCGCGGAGGGCGAGCAGTACTTC.

The V gene is TRBV27, the J gene TRBJ2-3, with 10 bases lining up with TRBD1. This CDR3 spans 17 amino acids. The germline gives CDR1 MNHEY, CDR2 SMNVEV (reference sequence). V lost 6 bases, J lost 2 bases, and 11 bases stayed unmatched. CDR3 protein: CASRDRGLVSFTDTQYF. DNA of the CDR3: TGTGCCAGCAGAGACAGGGGGCTTGTGTCGTTCACAGATACGCAGTATTTT.

The chain recombines TRBV7-6 with TRBJ2-7, with TRBD1 as a possible D gene (6 bases). The CDR3 totals 15 residues. V lost 1 base and J lost 3, with 13 bases in between. Germline V CDR1 and CDR2: SGHVS, FNYEAQ. CDR3 bases: TGTGCCAGCAGCTTAGATCTGGGGGCGATCTACGAGCAGTACTTC. This translates into CASSLDLGAIYEQYF.

V and J are TRBV2 and TRBJ2-7, with 10 bases lining up with TRBD2. Germline V gives CDR1 SNHLY, CDR2 FYNNEI. CDR3 size: 15 residues. The V and J ends lost 2 bases and 1 base, in that order; junction bases with no gene match: 2. CDR3 in DNA: TGTGCCAGCAGTGAACTAGCGGGAGTGTCCTACGAGCAGTACTTC. It specifies CASSELAGVSYEQYF.

The chain joins TRBV5-4 to TRBJ1-2; D remains unclear. Germline CDR1 SGHNT, CDR2 YYREEE (reference sequence). Trimming pared 9 bases from V and 2 bases from J, leaving 11 bases between. This CDR3 has 12 amino acids. The CDR3 loop is CAIRAANYGYTF. DNA of the CDR3: TGTGCCATCAGAGCCGCAAACTATGGCTACACCTTC. Full variable domain (outside the CDR3, taken from reference TRBV5-4 and TRBJ1-2): ETGVTQSPTHLIKTRGQQVTLRCSSQSGHNTVSWYQQALGQGPQFIFQYYREEENGRGNFPPRFSGLQFPNYSSELNVNALELDDSALYLCAIRAANYGYTFGSGTRLTVV.

In the case of this clone: Other DNA sequences in this sample translate to the same CDR3. This chain uses TRBV28 with TRBJ1-1; no reliable D call. Deletions cut 5 bases from V and 4 bases from J, with 8 bases between. Germline lookup yields CDR1 MDHEN and CDR2 SYDVKM. The CDR3 is 12 amino acids. CDR3 nucleotide sequence: TGTGCCAGCAGTCTCCGGGGCACTGAAGCTTTCTTT. This sequence encodes CASSLRGTEAFF.

V is TRBV19 and J is TRBJ1-1; maybe TRBD1 (5 bases). The V and J ends lost 1 base and 5 bases respectively, with 14 bases between them. Germline lookup yields CDR1 LNHDA and CDR2 SQIVND (reference sequence). The CDR3 loop spans 15 amino acids. The CDR3 here is CASSIVGASGTEAFF. CDR3 bases: TGTGCCAGTAGTATAGTCGGGGCCTCAGGGACTGAAGCTTTCTTT.

This chain links TRBV7-6 with TRBJ2-7; D gene uncertain. Germline V gene sequence: CDR1 SGHVS, CDR2 FNYEAQ. The ends were cut back, 5 bases at V and 2 bases at J, with 10 bases in the middle. This CDR3 has 13 amino acids. The CDR3 protein is CASSLGSPYEQYF. The CDR3 DNA follows: TGTGCCAGCAGCCTGGGCTCCCCCTACGAGCAGTACTTC.

This sequence joins TRBV5-6 and TRBJ2-7, with 8 nucleotides matching TRBD2. CDR1 and CDR2 (germline): SGHDT, YYEEEE. V trimming: 4 bases; J trimming: 4 bases; junction bases outside the gene matches: 13. The CDR3 runs 16 residues. Here the CDR3 DNA reads TGTGCCAGCAGCGCCCGTGGAAGCGGGAGTGGATACGAGCAGTACTTC. Translating it yields CASSARGSGSGYEQYF. The variable domain in full, with the rest retrieved from reference TRBV5-6 and TRBJ2-7, is DAGVTQSPTHLIKTRGQQVTLRCSPKSGHDTVSWYQQALGQGPQFIFQYYEEEERQRGNFPDRFSGHQFPNYSSELNVNALLLGDSALYLCASSARGSGSGYEQYFGPGTRLTVT.

The chain couples TRBV6-6 to TRBJ2-1, with 9 bases aligning to TRBD1. J was trimmed by 2 bases and V by 7 bases; bases with no gene match: 3. Looked up from germline, CDR1 is MNHNY and CDR2 is SVGAGI (reference sequence). The CDR3 covers 14 residues. The CDR3 coding sequence is TGTGCCAGCATAGGGGACAGGGCCTACAATGAGCAGTTCTTC. Protein sequence: CASIGDRAYNEQFF.

The genes are TRBV30 and TRBJ2-2, with 12 bases fitting TRBD2. The CDR3 is made up of 18 amino acids. Germline CDR1 GTSNPN, CDR2 SVGIG (reference sequence). Losses at the gene ends were 0 bases for V and 6 bases for J; bases not matched to a gene: 11. The CDR3 spells CAWSVQTSGRGQAGELFF. CDR3 DNA sequence: TGTGCCTGGAGTGTCCAGACTAGCGGGAGAGGGCAGGCCGGGGAGCTGTTTTTT.

The CDR3: CASSPWTGTGEEKLFF. In nucleotides, the CDR3 is TGTGCCAGCTCACCATGGACCGGGACAGGGGAAGAAAAACTGTTTTTT. The J gene is TRBJ1-4, the V gene TRBV18; 10 bases match TRBD1. This CDR3 spans 16 amino acids. From germline, CDR1 is KGHSH and CDR2 LQKENI. Trimming took 2 bases from V and 8 from J; bases not matched to a gene: 8. Using reference TRBV18 and TRBJ1-4 for the parts outside the CDR3, the full variable domain is NAGVMQNPRHLVRRRGQEARLRCSPMKGHSHVYWYRQLPEEGLKFMVYLQKENIIDESGMPKERFSAEFPKEGPSILRIQQVVRGDSAAYFCASSPWTGTGEEKLFFGSGTQLSVL.

This clone was recorded only once. The rearrangement links TRBV6-5 to TRBJ2-7; tentatively, D is TRBD2 (6 bases). V was cut by 6 bases and J by 9 bases, with 21 bases left in between. The CDR3 extends over 14 amino acids. From germline, CDR1 is MNHEY and CDR2 SVGAGI. This CDR3 is CASSPGGEGIWQYF. CDR3 sequence (DNA): TGTGCCAGCAGCCCCGGGGGTGAGGGGATATGGCAGTACTTC.

The rearrangement links TRBV7-9 to TRBJ2-3; 10 bases agree with TRBD2. There are 16 residues in the CDR3. Trimming took 8 bases from V and 0 from J; bases not matched to a gene: 8. Germline assignment: CDR1 SEHNR and CDR2 FQNEAQ (reference sequence). CDR3 DNA sequence: TGTGCCAGCCGGCTAGCGGGAGCGGGTAGCACAGATACGCAGTATTTT. Residues: CASRLAGAGSTDTQYF.